This is a list of T cell receptor beta chains from one sample in a study of response to subunit inactivated influenza vaccine. TCRdb re-called the RT-PCR reads with MiXCR, one entry per CDR3 protein. The table lists about 480,000 distinct CDR3 sequences, 13% of them singletons, with 13% in the top ten. Sequenced material: PBMCs from blood, taken about 40 days after vaccination. Every receptor here comes from a man between 50 and 59 years old who received an inactivated influenza vaccine. CDR3s include the opening cysteine and the closing phenylalanine or tryptophan. D genes are given only for firm matches. Only part of the rows carry a size: once, few, many, or a class if the clone is expanded.

D gene: TRBD1; V gene: TRBV5-1; clone size: few; J gene: TRBJ2-7; CDR3 DNA: TGCGCCAGCAGAAGGGACAGCGAACCCTCCTACGAGCAGTACTTC; CDR3 protein: CASRRDSEPSYEQYF
D gene: -; V gene: TRBV12-3/TRBV12-4; clone size: many; J gene: TRBJ2-2; CDR3 DNA: TGTGCCAGCATAGGTGAATTGAACACCGGGGAGCTGTTTTTT; CDR3 protein: CASIGELNTGELFF
D gene: -; V gene: TRBV7-8; clone size: few; J gene: TRBJ2-5; CDR3 DNA: TGTGCCAGCAGCTTAACCGGGGCCCAAGAGACCCAGTACTTC; CDR3 protein: CASSLTGAQETQYF
D gene: TRBD1; V gene: TRBV20-1; clone size: few; J gene: TRBJ1-3; CDR3 DNA: TGCAGTGCTAGAACCCCCCTGACAGGGGGCTCCGGAAACACCATATATTTT; CDR3 protein: CSARTPLTGGSGNTIYF
D gene: -; V gene: TRBV7-9; clone size: -; J gene: TRBJ2-5; CDR3 DNA: TGTGCCAGCAGCTTAGCTTCAGGGGCGGAGACCCAGTACTTC; CDR3 protein: CASSLASGAETQYF
D gene: -; V gene: TRBV12-3/TRBV12-4; clone size: many; J gene: TRBJ1-2; CDR3 DNA: TGTGCCAGCAGTCCTCGGTACGGCTACACCTTC; CDR3 protein: CASSPRYGYTF
D gene: TRBD2; V gene: TRBV29-1; clone size: few; J gene: TRBJ2-3; CDR3 DNA: TGCAGCGCAAGACTAGCGAGCACAGATACGCAGTATTTT; CDR3 protein: CSARLASTDTQYF
D gene: TRBD1; V gene: TRBV4-1; clone size: -; J gene: TRBJ1-2; CDR3 DNA: TGCGCCAGCAGCCAAGGACAGGGGGCTAGCGGCTACACCTTC; CDR3 protein: CASSQGQGASGYTF
D gene: -; V gene: TRBV6-5; clone size: few; J gene: TRBJ2-5; CDR3 DNA: TGTGCCAGCAGGGGGACTCAGGGTGTCCAGTACTTC; CDR3 protein: CASRGTQGVQYF
D gene: TRBD2; V gene: TRBV6-2/TRBV6-3; clone size: -; J gene: TRBJ2-1; CDR3 DNA: TGTGCCAGCAGCATAGCTAGCGGGGGGCTGTTCTTC; CDR3 protein: CASSIASGGLFF
D gene: TRBD1; V gene: TRBV29-1; clone size: -; J gene: TRBJ1-6; CDR3 DNA: TGCAGCGTTGGATCAGAAGGGGACAGGGAGGGCTCACCCCTCAACTTT; CDR3 protein: CSVGSEGDREGSPLNF
D gene: -; V gene: TRBV29-1; clone size: few; J gene: TRBJ2-7; CDR3 DNA: TGCAGCGTTGAGTCGGCCACCTACGAGCAGTACTTC; CDR3 protein: CSVESATYEQYF
D gene: -; V gene: TRBV4-3; clone size: -; J gene: TRBJ1-2; CDR3 DNA: TGCGCCAGCAGCCAATCCCCGGAGGGCAGTTCCTATGGCTACACCTTC; CDR3 protein: CASSQSPEGSSYGYTF
D gene: -; V gene: TRBV7-2; clone size: few; J gene: TRBJ2-5; CDR3 DNA: TGTGCCAGCAGTTCACAGACAAATACAGAGACCCAGTACTTC; CDR3 protein: CASSSQTNTETQYF
D gene: TRBD1; V gene: TRBV20-1; clone size: -; J gene: TRBJ2-7; CDR3 DNA: TGCAGTGCTACAGAATCCGGGACAGGGGTCTGGGAGCAGTACTTC; CDR3 protein: CSATESGTGVWEQYF
D gene: -; V gene: TRBV12-3/TRBV12-4; clone size: many; J gene: TRBJ2-3; CDR3 DNA: TGTGCCAGCAGCACGACCCCGAAGGCTACGGCAGATACGCAGTATTTT; CDR3 protein: CASSTTPKATADTQYF
D gene: -; V gene: TRBV4-1; clone size: -; J gene: TRBJ2-1; CDR3 DNA: TGCGCCAGCAGCCACCCATTTCGGGGCGGTGAGCAGTTCTTC; CDR3 protein: CASSHPFRGGEQFF
D gene: TRBD1; V gene: TRBV29-1; clone size: many; J gene: TRBJ1-3; CDR3 DNA: TGCAGCGTTGGAGAGACAGGGCGAGGAAACACCATATATTTT; CDR3 protein: CSVGETGRGNTIYF
D gene: -; V gene: TRBV6-2/TRBV6-3; clone size: few; J gene: TRBJ2-7; CDR3 DNA: TGTGCCAGCAAAGACACCGTAAGGGCGGAGCAGTACTTC; CDR3 protein: CASKDTVRAEQYF
D gene: -; V gene: TRBV2; clone size: -; J gene: TRBJ2-7; CDR3 DNA: TGTGCCAGTGGTCCCTACGAGCAGTACTTC; CDR3 protein: CASGPYEQYF
D gene: -; V gene: TRBV7-9; clone size: -; J gene: TRBJ2-2; CDR3 DNA: TGTGCCAGCAGCTTAGTTTGGGTTTCCCCCGGGGGGCTGTTTTTT; CDR3 protein: CASSLVWVSPGGLFF
D gene: -; V gene: TRBV5-1; clone size: many; J gene: TRBJ2-1; CDR3 DNA: TGCGCCAGCGTGGCCCAACCCAGCGCGGATGAGCAGTTCTTC; CDR3 protein: CASVAQPSADEQFF
D gene: TRBD2; V gene: TRBV5-1; clone size: few; J gene: TRBJ2-1; CDR3 DNA: TGCGCCAGCAGCTTGGGTCTCGCCCCGCGACTAGCGGGGGATGAGCAGTTCTTC; CDR3 protein: CASSLGLAPRLAGDEQFF
D gene: -; V gene: TRBV7-9; clone size: few; J gene: TRBJ1-2; CDR3 DNA: TGTGCCAGCAGCTCCCCCGGGTATGCCTCAATCTATGGCTACACCTTC; CDR3 protein: CASSSPGYASIYGYTF
D gene: TRBD2; V gene: TRBV28; clone size: -; J gene: TRBJ2-7; CDR3 DNA: TGTGCCAGCCAGACTAGCGGGCTTAGCTCCTACGAGCAGTACTTC; CDR3 protein: CASQTSGLSSYEQYF
D gene: TRBD2; V gene: TRBV25-1; clone size: few; J gene: TRBJ2-5; CDR3 DNA: TGTGCCAGCAGTGACCGACTAGCGGGAGGGCGAGAGACCCAGTACTTC; CDR3 protein: CASSDRLAGGRETQYF
D gene: TRBD2; V gene: TRBV3-1; clone size: -; J gene: TRBJ2-7; CDR3 DNA: TGTGCCAGCAGAGGGGGGACTAGCGGGAGCGTCGAGCAGTACTTC; CDR3 protein: CASRGGTSGSVEQYF
D gene: TRBD2; V gene: TRBV10-2; clone size: -; J gene: TRBJ2-5; CDR3 DNA: TGCGCCAGCAGTGGACTAGCGGGAGGGACTCAAGAGACCCAGTACTTC; CDR3 protein: CASSGLAGGTQETQYF
D gene: TRBD1; V gene: TRBV15; clone size: -; J gene: TRBJ1-5; CDR3 DNA: TGTGCCACCAGCAGAGGACAGGGAAGTCAGCCCCAGCATTTT; CDR3 protein: CATSRGQGSQPQHF
D gene: TRBD2; V gene: TRBV24-1; clone size: -; J gene: TRBJ2-5; CDR3 DNA: TGTGCCACCAGTGTTTTGACTAGCGACCAAGAGACCCAGTACTTC; CDR3 protein: CATSVLTSDQETQYF
D gene: -; V gene: TRBV4-1; clone size: few; J gene: TRBJ2-3; CDR3 DNA: TGCGCCAGCAGCCAAAGTCAGGGTGTGACAGATACGCAGTATTTT; CDR3 protein: CASSQSQGVTDTQYF
D gene: -; V gene: TRBV20-1; clone size: many; J gene: TRBJ2-5; CDR3 DNA: TGCAGTGCCACTAGGTTCATGGGACAAGAGACCCAGTACTTC; CDR3 protein: CSATRFMGQETQYF
D gene: TRBD2; V gene: TRBV29-1; clone size: many; J gene: TRBJ2-1; CDR3 DNA: TGCAGCGTTGAGTACACTAGCGGGTTTAATGAGCAGTTCTTC; CDR3 protein: CSVEYTSGFNEQFF
D gene: -; V gene: TRBV20-1; clone size: few; J gene: TRBJ1-1; CDR3 DNA: TGCAGTGCTAGAGCGGGGTCTGAAGCTTTCTTT; CDR3 protein: CSARAGSEAFF
D gene: TRBD2; V gene: TRBV28; clone size: few; J gene: TRBJ2-2; CDR3 DNA: TGTGCCAGCAGTTTAACCCTACTAGCGGGAGGGTCTGGGGACACCGGGGAGCTGTTTTTT; CDR3 protein: CASSLTLLAGGSGDTGELFF
D gene: TRBD2; V gene: TRBV12-3/TRBV12-4; clone size: few; J gene: TRBJ2-5; CDR3 DNA: TGTGCCAGCAAAGAGCGGGAGGCCGTGGAGACCCAGTACTTC; CDR3 protein: CASKEREAVETQYF
D gene: -; V gene: TRBV5-1; clone size: -; J gene: TRBJ2-7; CDR3 DNA: TGCGCCAGCTACGGGCCCTCGACCGGCGAGCAGTACTTC; CDR3 protein: CASYGPSTGEQYF
D gene: TRBD1; V gene: TRBV6-1; clone size: few; J gene: TRBJ2-7; CDR3 DNA: TGTGCCAGCAGCAATGCGGGACAGGGAGCACACGAGCAGTACTTC; CDR3 protein: CASSNAGQGAHEQYF
D gene: TRBD2; V gene: TRBV12-3/TRBV12-4; clone size: few; J gene: TRBJ2-3; CDR3 DNA: TGTGCCAGCAGTTTAACGGCGGGGGGTGGCACAGATACGCAGTATTTT; CDR3 protein: CASSLTAGGGTDTQYF